This T cell receptor beta chain originates from a study of OX40 agonist ivuxolimab in advanced cancers. The CDR3 is made up of 14 amino acids. Germline assignment: CDR1 MDHEN and CDR2 SYDVKM. The V end lost 2 bases, the J end lost 8 bases, and 12 bases lay between the germline ends. Sequenced by immunoSEQ multiplex PCR; TCRdb stores in-frame clones only, minus some. The table lists around 80,000 clones, roughly 84% of them singletons. Sequences were derived from CD4+ or CD8+ T cells sorted from blood, sampled in a trial of the OX40 agonist ivuxolimab. The rearrangement uses TRBV28 and TRBJ1-4; D ambiguous. This TCR derives from an adult with an advanced solid tumor such as melanoma, head and neck, liver or kidney cancer. The CDR3 sequence is CASSLGTQREKLFF. In DNA form, the CDR3 reads TGTGCCAGCAGTTTAGGTACCCAGCGCGAAAAACTGTTTTTT.